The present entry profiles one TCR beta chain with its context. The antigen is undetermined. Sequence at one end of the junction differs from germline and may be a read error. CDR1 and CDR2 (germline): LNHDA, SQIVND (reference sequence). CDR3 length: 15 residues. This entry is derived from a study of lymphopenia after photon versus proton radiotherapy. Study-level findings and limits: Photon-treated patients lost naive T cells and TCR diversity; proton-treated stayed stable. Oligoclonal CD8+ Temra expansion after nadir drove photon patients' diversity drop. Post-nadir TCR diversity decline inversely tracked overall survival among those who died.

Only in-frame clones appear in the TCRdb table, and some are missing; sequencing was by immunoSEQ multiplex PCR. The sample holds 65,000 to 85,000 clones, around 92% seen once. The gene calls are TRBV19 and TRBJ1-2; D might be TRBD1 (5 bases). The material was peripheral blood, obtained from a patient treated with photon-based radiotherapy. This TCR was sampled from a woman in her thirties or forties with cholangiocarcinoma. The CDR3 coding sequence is TGTGCCAGTAGGATAGACAGCTCCGGCGGCTATGGCTACACCTTC. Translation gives CASRIDSSGGYGYTF.